These 28 T cell receptor beta chains originate from one sample sequenced in a study of T-cell memory formation after mild COVID-19. In TCRdb, the 5' RACE reads were re-called with MiXCR into one record per CDR3 protein. The table shows more than 55,000 distinct CDR3 sequences, with roughly 9.5% occurring only once. Source material: PBMCs or a T cell subset sorted from them (not recorded which). Receptors originate from a man aged 18 to 30 who had mild COVID-19 (a few samples of this study predate the infection). Cell type and time point are not known.

This clonotype has just a few counts. This chain uses TRBV5-1 with TRBJ2-1; D possibly corresponds to TRBD1 (6 bases). The length of the CDR3 is 16 residues. The germline V gene has CDR1 SGHRS and CDR2 YFSETQ. Trimming cost V 4 bases and J 1 base, with 15 bases left between them. The CDR3 loop is CASSRNRDPSYNEQFF. The CDR3, as DNA: TGCGCCAGCAGCAGAAACAGGGACCCATCCTACAATGAGCAGTTCTTC.

This clonotype was observed a few times. This rearrangement joins TRBV3-1 to TRBJ2-5; no definite D call. This CDR3 has 12 amino acids. Trimming stripped 4 bases from V and 3 bases from J, with 6 bases between. CDR1 is LGHDT and CDR2 is YNNKEL in the germline V gene (reference sequence). The CDR3 loop reads CASSPREETQYF. In nucleotides, the CDR3 is TGTGCCAGCAGCCCTAGGGAAGAGACCCAGTACTTC.

This clonotype was seen a handful of times. The rearrangement uses TRBV27 and TRBJ1-5; no clear D gene. Trimming took 0 bases from V and 6 from J, leaving 24 bases between them. There are 19 residues in the CDR3. The germline V gene has CDR1 MNHEY and CDR2 SMNVEV (reference sequence). The DNA of the CDR3 is TGTGCCAGCAGTTTATCGGGTTTTGGTCGTGCAGGTATCTCTCAGCCCCAGCATTTT. This sequence encodes CASSLSGFGRAGISQPQHF.

This clonotype was counted ten times or more. The chain recombines TRBV20-1 with TRBJ2-7; TRBD2 matches 12 bases. The CDR3 sequence is 14 residues long. Germline V CDR1 and CDR2: DFQATT, SNEGSKA (reference sequence). Losses at the gene ends were 4 bases for V and 1 base for J; bases not matched to a gene: 2. CDR3 sequence reads: CSATGTSGSYEQYV. The CDR3 coding sequence is TGCAGTGCTACCGGGACTAGCGGGTCCTACGAGCAGTACGTC.

The sample holds many counts of this clonotype. The chain is built from TRBV7-2 and TRBJ2-5, with D uncertain. In germline, CDR1 is SGHTA, CDR2 FQGNSA. V was shortened by 1 base and J by 5 bases, with 14 bases between the two germline ends. The CDR3 spans 15 residues. CDR3 residues: CASSLGLPYVETQYF. DNA for the CDR3: TGTGCCAGCAGCTTAGGGCTGCCTTATGTGGAGACCCAGTACTTC.

The CDR3 DNA follows: TGTGCCAGCAGCCTCGGAGGGAAGCACTATGGCTACACCTTC. This translates into CASSLGGKHYGYTF. The rearrangement joins TRBV5-8 to TRBJ1-2; D gene uncertain. CDR1 is SGHTS and CDR2 is YDEGEE in the germline V gene. The length of the CDR3 is 14 residues. The V and J ends lost 4 bases and 3 bases respectively, with 13 bases between them.

The chain links TRBV9 to TRBJ1-6; D is ambiguous. V was shortened by 3 bases and J by 0 bases, with 4 bases between the two germline ends. The CDR3 consists of 14 residues. Germline loops: CDR1 SGDLS, CDR2 YYNGEE. CDR3 residues: CASSESSYNSPLHF. CDR3 coding DNA: TGTGCCAGCAGCGAAAGCTCCTATAATTCACCCCTCCACTTT.

The V gene is TRBV5-1, the J gene TRBJ1-2; TRBD1 aligns across 8 bases. CDR1 SGHRS and CDR2 YFSETQ come from the germline V gene. The CDR3 spans 15 residues. V gave up 1 base and J gave up 7 bases; unmatched junction bases: 9. This chain's CDR3 is CASSLSPGGQGGYTF. As DNA, the CDR3 is TGCGCCAGCAGCTTGTCCCCAGGGGGCCAGGGTGGCTACACCTTC.

The chain combines TRBV5-1 with TRBJ2-3; the D gene is possibly TRBD1 (8 bases). The V end lost 6 bases, the J end lost 4 bases, and 15 bases lay between the germline ends. The CDR3 consists of 14 residues. From germline, CDR1 is SGHRS and CDR2 YFSETQ. The CDR3 nucleotides read TGCGCCAGCACCGGACAGGGAGGGGCAGATACGCAGTATTTT. Translated: CASTGQGGADTQYF.

This clonotype occurred a few times. The chain combines TRBV28 with TRBJ2-1; 8 nucleotides align to TRBD2. This CDR3 is built from 13 residues. Germline values: CDR1 MDHEN, CDR2 SYDVKM. V trimming: 1 base; J trimming: 10 bases; junction bases outside the gene matches: 3. The CDR3, as DNA: TGTGCCAGCAGTTTATTGTTAGCGGGGGAGCAGTTCTTC. It codes for CASSLLLAGEQFF.

This clonotype has only a few counts. V is TRBV5-4 and J is TRBJ2-4; no clear D gene. Germline values: CDR1 SGHNT, CDR2 YYREEE (reference sequence). The CDR3 consists of 14 residues. V gave up 1 base and J gave up 0 bases, with 5 bases separating them. As DNA, the CDR3 is TGTGCCAGCAGCTTGTCGGGAGCCAAAAACATTCAGTACTTC. This translates into CASSLSGAKNIQYF. The variable domain in full, completed from reference TRBV5-4 and TRBJ2-4, reads ETGVTQSPTHLIKTRGQQVTLRCSSQSGHNTVSWYQQALGQGPQFIFQYYREEENGRGNFPPRFSGLQFPNYSSELNVNALELDDSALYLCASSLSGAKNIQYFGAGTRLSVL.

The chain employs TRBV7-8 and TRBJ1-2; 12 bases match TRBD1. V dropped 5 bases and J dropped 8; count of bases not matched to a gene: 9. Germline lookup yields CDR1 SGHVS and CDR2 FQNEAQ. This CDR3 is 15 amino acids long. CDR3 sequence: CASSPGTGGVQGYTF. CDR3 nucleotides: TGTGCCAGCAGCCCCGGGACAGGGGGCGTCCAAGGCTACACCTTC.

This clonotype was seen only a few times. The chain combines TRBV6-2 or TRBV6-3 with TRBJ2-3; D is unclear. The CDR3 length is 13 residues. Germline lookup yields CDR1 MNHEY and CDR2 SVGEGT. V was cut by 8 bases and J by 6 bases, with 15 bases left in between. CDR3 residues: CASRILSGDTQYF. The CDR3 DNA reads as TGTGCCAGCCGTATACTTAGTGGCGATACGCAGTATTTT.

This clonotype was recorded a few times. This sequence joins TRBV20-1 and TRBJ2-5; a possible D gene is TRBD2 (6 bases). Trimming took 2 bases from V and 5 from J, leaving 15 bases between them. The CDR3 spans 14 residues. The germline CDR1 and CDR2 sequences are DFQATT and SNEGSKA (reference sequence). DNA of the CDR3: TGCAGTGCTAGAACCCCCGGACTAAAGGAGACCCAGTACTTC. This gives the protein CSARTPGLKETQYF.

There are a few counts of this clonotype. The genes are TRBV6-5 and TRBJ1-2, with D perhaps matching TRBD1 (5 bases). V gave up 4 bases and J gave up 1 base, with 10 bases separating them. CDR3 size: 14 residues. CDR1 is MNHEY and CDR2 is SVGAGI in the germline V gene. CDR3 DNA: TGTGCCAGCAGTTTCGACAGAGATAACTATGGCTACACCTTC. Its translation: CASSFDRDNYGYTF.

This clonotype was observed a handful of times. This rearrangement joins TRBV4-3 to TRBJ1-5; unclear D gene. CDR1 is LGHNA and CDR2 is YSLEER in the germline V gene. This CDR3 region has 13 residues. Trimming took off 3 bases at V and 6 bases at J, with 9 bases between the two ends. The DNA of the CDR3 is TGCGCCAGCAGCCAGACTATAGGTCAGCCCCAGCATTTT. Residues: CASSQTIGQPQHF.

The sample holds many counts of this clonotype. This rearrangement joins TRBV5-1 to TRBJ1-1; D perhaps matches TRBD1 (6 bases). V was shortened by 4 bases and J by 0 bases, with 10 bases between the two germline ends. The CDR3 spans 14 residues. Germline V lookup: CDR1 SGHRS, CDR2 YFSETQ. The chain's CDR3 is CASSTDSLNTEAFF. The CDR3 bases are TGCGCCAGCAGCACGGACAGCTTGAACACTGAAGCTTTCTTT.

This clonotype was recorded many times. The chain carries TRBV7-2 and TRBJ2-5, with D perhaps TRBD1 (5 bases). Per germline, CDR1 SGHTA and CDR2 FQGNSA. Trimming left V 6 bases short and J 6 bases short, with 20 bases between. The CDR3 spans 15 residues. CDR3 region: CASSPLWGSAKTQYF. CDR3 DNA: TGTGCCAGCAGTCCTCTCTGGGGCAGCGCGAAGACCCAGTACTTC.

The J gene is TRBJ1-4, the V gene TRBV2; a possible D gene is TRBD1 (6 bases). Germline loops: CDR1 SNHLY, CDR2 FYNNEI. CDR3 length equals 14 residues. V was pared by 6 bases and J by 7 bases, with 15 bases between. CDR3 bases: TGTGCCAGCAGCGAGCAGGGGCCGGGTGAAAAACTGTTTTTT. This codes for CASSEQGPGEKLFF. Together with reference TRBV2 and TRBJ1-4, the CDR3 gives the full variable domain: EPEVTQTPSHQVTQMGQEVILRCVPISNHLYFYWYRQILGQKVEFLVSFYNNEISEKSEIFDDQFSVERPDGSNFTLKIRSTKLEDSAMYFCASSEQGPGEKLFFGSGTQLSVL.

The sample holds many counts of this clonotype. The chain recombines TRBV7-3 with TRBJ2-2, with D possibly being TRBD1 or TRBD2 (5 bases each). Looked up from germline, CDR1 is SGHTA and CDR2 is FQGTGA. V lost 4 bases and J 3 bases, leaving 12 bases between the germline ends. The length of the CDR3 is 15 residues. DNA for the CDR3: TGTGCCAGCAGCTCATCCGGGACCTACACCGGGGAGCTGTTTTTT. Its translation: CASSSSGTYTGELFF.

This clonotype was seen a few times. This sequence joins TRBV28 and TRBJ1-2, with 8 positions matching TRBD1. V shed 11 bases and J 4 bases; nucleotides not matched to a gene: 6. The germline gives CDR1 MDHEN, CDR2 SYDVKM. This CDR3 is 12 amino acids long. The CDR3 here is CAETGDGYGYTF. The CDR3 region has the DNA TGTGCCGAGACAGGGGACGGCTATGGCTACACCTTC.

This clonotype was observed a handful of times. The chain links TRBV28 to TRBJ2-2, with D hard to call. V was pared by 3 bases and J by 6 bases, with 8 bases between. CDR1 and CDR2 from the germline V gene are MDHEN and SYDVKM. The CDR3 is 13 amino acids. CDR3 nucleotide sequence: TGTGCCAGCAGTTTCTTAGGCGCCGGGGAGCTGTTTTTT. Its translation is CASSFLGAGELFF. The variable domain in full, with the rest retrieved from reference TRBV28 and TRBJ2-2, is DVKVTQSSRYLVKRTGEKVFLECVQDMDHENMFWYRQDPGLGLRLIYFSYDVKMKEKGDIPEGYSVSREKKERFSLILESASTNQTSMYLCASSFLGAGELFFGEGSRLTVL.

The chain recombines TRBV20-1 with TRBJ2-3, with TRBD1 matching over 7 bases. This CDR3 region has 13 residues. CDR1 and CDR2 (germline): DFQATT, SNEGSKA (reference sequence). The J segment lost 4 bases and the V segment lost 5 bases, leaving 6 bases of the junction unmatched. The CDR3 bases are TGCAGTGCTCCCCGACAGGGCCCAGATACGCAGTATTTT. It is translated as CSAPRQGPDTQYF.

This clonotype was detected many times. The gene calls are TRBV11-2 and TRBJ2-5; D is undetermined. The CDR3 spans 14 residues. Germline V lookup: CDR1 SGHAT, CDR2 FQNNGV. The V end lost 5 bases, the J end lost 5 bases, and 15 bases lay between the germline ends. The CDR3 nucleotides read TGTGCCAGCAGCCCCCGGAGTATAGGGGAGACCCAGTACTTC. Protein sequence: CASSPRSIGETQYF.

In its sample, this clonotype was seen many times. The CDR3 protein is CASSHPDRDTEAFF. DNA for the CDR3: TGCGCCAGCAGCCATCCCGACAGGGACACTGAAGCTTTCTTT. The rearrangement links TRBV4-3 to TRBJ1-1, with 7 bases aligning to TRBD1. V lost 3 bases to trimming and J lost 3 bases; unmatched junction nucleotides: 4. CDR3 length: 14 amino acids. The germline V gene encodes CDR1 LGHNA and CDR2 YSLEER.

The sample holds a few counts of this clonotype. The J gene is TRBJ2-2, the V gene TRBV10-3, with D possibly called TRBD1 or TRBD2 (7 bases each). This CDR3 is built from 16 residues. Germline-derived CDR1 and CDR2 are ENHRY and SYGVKD. Trimming pared 5 bases from V and 4 bases from J, leaving 17 bases between. CDR3 loop: CAISQSQGGITGELFF. CDR3 DNA: TGTGCCATCAGTCAGAGCCAGGGGGGGATCACCGGGGAGCTGTTTTTT.

The genes are TRBV5-1 and TRBJ2-3; D is undetermined. This CDR3 contains 15 residues. Germline V lookup: CDR1 SGHRS, CDR2 YFSETQ. V lost 4 bases, J lost 0 bases, and 12 bases lay in between. The CDR3 reads CASSITAVSTDTQYF. The CDR3 DNA is TGCGCCAGCAGCATAACGGCAGTGAGCACAGATACGCAGTATTTT.

The chain has TRBV12-3 or TRBV12-4 and TRBJ2-4; 10 nucleotides line up with TRBD1. After removal of 8 bases from V and 9 bases from J, the junction contained 7 bases not matched to a gene. This CDR3 comprises 13 residues. The chain's CDR3 is CASAPGQGLIQYF. The CDR3 nucleotides are TGTGCCAGCGCGCCGGGACAGGGGCTCATTCAGTACTTC.